This TCR beta chain was sequenced for a study of T-cell reconstitution after alpha-beta-depleted transplantation in children. General study findings and limits: Some patients owed their high day-60 TCRbeta diversity to surviving recipient T cells and thymic progenitors. As was reported, about two months after transplant, alpha-beta T cells came from several hundred expanded graft clones. At the one-year point after transplant, T-cell counts and TCRbeta diversity were found to come mostly from T cells that had been newly produced.

This CDR3 region has 16 residues. Germline V gene data show CDR1 as SEHNR and CDR2 as FQNEAQ (reference sequence). Unmatched junction bases numbered 9, after V lost 6 bases and J lost 4 bases. Preparation of the TCRbeta library involved a method that used unique molecular identifiers. TCRdb recomputed calls from the PCR reads with MiXCR, one row per CDR3 protein. The table records about 830,000 distinct CDR3 sequences, 15% to 20% of them present only once. Comment on this clonotype: The antigen is undetermined.

The origin of this receptor is a male patient aged 10-17 years who had a stem cell transplant for acute lymphoblastic leukemia, so the T cells may come from the graft donor. The V gene is TRBV7-9, the J gene TRBJ1-6, with 7 bases aligning to TRBD1. The source was PBMCs, mostly from graft donor cells, collected 360 days after TCRalphabeta/CD19-depleted stem cell transplant. CDR3 nucleotide sequence: TGTGCCAGCAGTGGGATAACGGGACAGTATAATTCACCCCTCCACTTT. It translates to CASSGITGQYNSPLHF. The full variable domain, rest sourced from reference TRBV7-9 and TRBJ1-6, is DTGVSQNPRHKITKRGQNVTFRCDPISEHNRLYWYRQTLGQGPEFLTYFQNEAQLEKSRLLSDRFSAERPKGSFSTLEIQRTEQGDSAMYLCASSGITGQYNSPLHFGNGTRLTVT.